What follows are 16 T cell receptor beta chains derived from one specimen sequenced in a study of memory CD4+ T cells and cytomegalovirus serostatus. Generated by immunoSEQ multiplex PCR, the TCRdb table keeps only in-frame clones and is missing some. The table lists about 92,000 clones, 80% of them singletons, with 3.6% in the top ten. The sort gate was single viable CD3+CD4+CD8-CD45RO+ cells for memory CD4+ T cells. Sequencing input: memory CD4+ T cells from blood. Source of these receptors: an adult in good health and CMV-seropositive.

V and J are TRBV6-4 and TRBJ1-2, with D perhaps TRBD1 (6 bases). Between the trimmed V and J ends, which lost 5 bases and 7 bases, there was a span of 11 bases. CDR3 size: 12 residues. CDR1 MRHNA and CDR2 SNTAGT come from the germline V gene. The CDR3 reads CASSKGGFGYTF. The CDR3 DNA is TGTGCCAGCAGTAAAGGGGGTTTTGGCTACACCTTC.

The chain recombines TRBV5-1 with TRBJ1-1; D gene uncertain. With 0 bases removed from V and 1 base from J, the gap between germline ends came to 7 bases. In germline, CDR1 is SGHRS, CDR2 YFSETQ. The CDR3 is 14 amino acids. The CDR3 DNA reads as TGCGCCAGCAGCTTGGCAGGTGAGAACACTGAAGCTTTCTTT. This encodes CASSLAGENTEAFF. The full variable domain, with the rest looked up from reference TRBV5-1 and TRBJ1-1, is KAGVTQTPRYLIKTRGQQVTLSCSPISGHRSVSWYQQTPGQGLQFLFEYFSETQRNKGNFPGRFSGRQFSNSRSEMNVSTLELGDSALYLCASSLAGENTEAFFGQGTRLTVV.

CDR3 sequence (DNA): TGTGCCAGCAGCTTAACAGGGCCGGGGCAGCCCCAGCATTTT. It is translated as CASSLTGPGQPQHF. The J gene is TRBJ1-5, the V gene TRBV7-2; D might be TRBD1 (6 bases). Trimming pared 2 bases from V and 7 bases from J, leaving 12 bases between. CDR1 SGHTA and CDR2 FQGNSA come from the germline V gene. This CDR3 comprises 14 residues.

The chain joins TRBV6-1 to TRBJ1-5; D possibly corresponds to TRBD1 (6 bases). CDR1 MNHNS and CDR2 SASEGT come from the germline V gene. Trimming removed 6 bases from V and 0 bases from J, with 12 bases in between. The length of the CDR3 is 15 residues. The chain's CDR3 is CASRNYRDSNQPQHF. In nucleotides, the CDR3 is TGTGCCAGCAGAAATTACAGGGATAGCAATCAGCCCCAGCATTTT.

The rearrangement joins TRBV5-4 to TRBJ1-2; no definite D call. V was clipped by 2 bases and J by 0 bases, with 11 bases between them. This CDR3 has 15 amino acids. Per the germline V gene, CDR1 is SGHNT and CDR2 is YYREEE (reference sequence). The CDR3 DNA is TGTGCCAGCAGCTTCCTGGGAGGAACTAACTATGGCTACACCTTC. Encoded protein: CASSFLGGTNYGYTF.

The chain is built from TRBV2 and TRBJ2-5; D is perhaps TRBD1 (6 bases). This CDR3 is built from 13 residues. V was trimmed by 4 bases and J by 5 bases, leaving 11 bases between them. The germline V gene encodes CDR1 SNHLY and CDR2 FYNNEI. The CDR3 region has the DNA TGTGCCAGCAGTGCAGGGGTCAGGGAGACCCAGTACTTC. This translates into CASSAGVRETQYF.

This clone was detected only a few times. The CDR3 region has the DNA TGTGCCAGCAGCCAAGGGGAGTTGGCAGATACGCAGTATTTT. It specifies CASSQGELADTQYF. The chain recombines TRBV4-2 with TRBJ2-3; D possibly corresponds to TRBD2 (5 bases). The V gene's germline CDR1 is LGHNA and CDR2 YNFKEQ. V was pared by 1 base and J by 4 bases, with 9 bases between. The length of the CDR3 is 14 residues.

The rearrangement joins TRBV10-3 to TRBJ2-3; TRBD2 matches 8 bases. The V gene end was trimmed by 6 bases and the J gene end by 1 base; junction bases not matched to a gene: 3. Germline V lookup: CDR1 ENHRY, CDR2 SYGVKD. The CDR3 consists of 14 residues. The CDR3 spells CAISREGGTDTQYF. For the CDR3, the DNA is TGTGCCATCAGCCGGGAGGGTGGCACAGATACGCAGTATTTT.

V usage is TRBV2 and J usage is TRBJ1-4; TRBD1 matches at 9 bases. Trimming at V came to 7 bases and at J to 7 bases, leaving 1 base not matched to a gene. Germline V gene sequence: CDR1 SNHLY, CDR2 FYNNEI. The CDR3 is made up of 12 amino acids. Here the CDR3 reads CASMTGGEKLFF. The CDR3 DNA sequence: TGTGCCAGCATGACAGGGGGTGAAAAACTGTTTTTT. Full variable domain (outside the CDR3, taken from reference TRBV2 and TRBJ1-4): EPEVTQTPSHQVTQMGQEVILRCVPISNHLYFYWYRQILGQKVEFLVSFYNNEISEKSEIFDDQFSVERPDGSNFTLKIRSTKLEDSAMYFCASMTGGEKLFFGSGTQLSVL.

CDR3 in amino acids: CASSAQQGAGIQYF. The CDR3 DNA is TGTGCCAGCAGTGCGCAACAGGGAGCGGGCATTCAGTACTTC. V gene TRBV6-5 combines with J gene TRBJ2-4, with D perhaps given as TRBD1 or TRBD2 (6 bases each). Germline V CDR1 and CDR2: MNHEY, SVGAGI. The CDR3 is 14 residues long. V gave up 5 bases and J gave up 9 bases, with 17 bases separating them.

The rearrangement uses TRBV6-1 and TRBJ1-1; D remains unclear. This CDR3 comprises 14 residues. CDR1 MNHNS and CDR2 SASEGT come from the germline V gene. V was pared by 6 bases and J by 5 bases, with 16 bases between. Here the CDR3 reads CASRESDWRTEAFF. In DNA form, the CDR3 reads TGTGCCAGCAGGGAATCCGACTGGAGGACTGAAGCTTTCTTT.

The chain links TRBV7-8 to TRBJ1-5; 7 bases agree with TRBD1. The CDR3 covers 17 residues. The germline V gene has CDR1 SGHVS and CDR2 FQNEAQ. Unmatched junction bases numbered 15, after V lost 9 bases and J lost 1 base. The CDR3 coding sequence is TGTGCCAGTTCCAACCCAGGGGGGTACATAAGCAATCAGCCCCAGCATTTT. Translation: CASSNPGGYISNQPQHF.

In its sample, this clone was seen once. The chain has TRBV5-3 and TRBJ2-3, with 9 nucleotides matching TRBD2. TRBV5-3 is an open reading frame whose function is uncertain. V trimming: 0 bases; J trimming: 2 bases; junction bases outside the gene matches: 7. This CDR3 region has 17 residues. The CDR3 bases are TGTGCCAGAAGCTTGGTTGCTAGCGGGAACCCCACAGATACGCAGTATTTT. Protein product: CARSLVASGNPTDTQYF.

V usage is TRBV5-1 and J usage is TRBJ2-7, with 9 bases that match TRBD2. The CDR3 contains 15 residues. Germline CDR1 and CDR2: SGHRS and YFSETQ. V trimming: 2 bases; J trimming: 6 bases; junction bases outside the gene matches: 9. CDR3 bases: TGCGCCAGCAGCTTAGGTAATAGCGGGGGCAGCGAGCAGTACTTC. Amino acids: CASSLGNSGGSEQYF. The complete variable domain, with remaining parts taken from reference TRBV5-1 and TRBJ2-7, reads KAGVTQTPRYLIKTRGQQVTLSCSPISGHRSVSWYQQTPGQGLQFLFEYFSETQRNKGNFPGRFSGRQFSNSRSEMNVSTLELGDSALYLCASSLGNSGGSEQYFGPGTRLTVT.

This clone was seen once. The V call is TRBV11-2, the J call TRBJ2-3; tentative D call: TRBD2 (5 bases). Germline V gene sequence: CDR1 SGHAT, CDR2 FQNNGV. CDR3 size: 17 residues. The ends were cut back, 4 bases at V and 6 bases at J, with 23 bases in the middle. The DNA for the CDR3 is TGTGCCAGCAGCTCGTCGGGCTTTAAGTGGGAGTGGGATACGCAGTATTTT. Its translation: CASSSSGFKWEWDTQYF.

DNA of the CDR3: TGTGCCAGCAGCGCTGCGGGCGAGACCCAGTACTTC. Translating it yields CASSAAGETQYF. The chain joins TRBV7-9 to TRBJ2-5, with D perhaps matching TRBD2 (5 bases). The CDR3 consists of 12 residues. Trimming shortened V by 5 bases and J by 5 bases, and 9 bases separated the two germline ends. Germline V gene sequence: CDR1 SEHNR, CDR2 FQNEAQ (reference sequence).